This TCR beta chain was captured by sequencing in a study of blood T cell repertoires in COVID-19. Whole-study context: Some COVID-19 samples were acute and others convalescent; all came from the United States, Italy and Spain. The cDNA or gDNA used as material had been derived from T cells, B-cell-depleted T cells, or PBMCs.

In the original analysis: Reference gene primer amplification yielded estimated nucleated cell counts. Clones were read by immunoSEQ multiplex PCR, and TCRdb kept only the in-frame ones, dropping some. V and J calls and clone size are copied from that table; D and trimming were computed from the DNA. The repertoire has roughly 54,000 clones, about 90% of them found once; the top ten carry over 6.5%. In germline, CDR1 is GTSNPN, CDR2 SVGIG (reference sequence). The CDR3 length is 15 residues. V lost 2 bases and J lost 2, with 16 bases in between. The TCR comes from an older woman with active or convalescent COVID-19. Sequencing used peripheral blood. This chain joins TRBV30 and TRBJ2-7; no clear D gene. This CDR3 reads CAWSPPLIGTYEQYF. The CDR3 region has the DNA TGTGCCTGGAGTCCCCCCCTCATTGGCACCTACGAGCAGTACTTC.